This T cell receptor beta chain originates from a study of blood T cell repertoires in COVID-19. Overall study context: The cDNA or gDNA used as material had been derived from T cells, B-cell-depleted T cells, or PBMCs.

V lost 5 bases to trimming and J lost 7 bases; unmatched junction nucleotides: 0. CDR1 and CDR2 (germline): SEHNR, FQNEAQ (reference sequence). The CDR3 length is 11 residues. Adults between about 18 and 95 years of age took part from about 24 US areas. TCRdb keeps only in-frame clones here, not all; method: immunoSEQ multiplex PCR. Counted here are roughly 330,000 clones, about 89% occurring once; the ten biggest clones make up roughly 5.3%. The specimen was PBMCs or T cells enriched from blood (not recorded which). The receptor was derived from a woman in her 30s who had recovered from COVID-19. The chain is built from TRBV7-9 and TRBJ1-2; TRBD1 matches at 8 bases. The CDR3: CASSDRGGYTF. The CDR3 region has the DNA TGTGCCAGCAGCGACAGGGGTGGCTACACCTTC.